The entry below describes one T cell receptor beta chain. Its antigen is as yet unknown. Unsorted samples drew genomic DNA from tens of millions of PBMCs. V shed 4 bases, J shed 4 bases, and the junction held 1 base outside the gene matches. The CDR3 spans 13 residues. Germline V gene sequence: CDR1 MNHEY, CDR2 SVGAGI. The data were taken from a study of shared clonotypes between healthy human individuals. The wider study: The cohort had a couple of women and a few men, ages 18 to 49.

General study points: Blood was the only sampled material, and tissue repertoires likely differ.

The authors' processing: Filtering differed, since immunoSEQ gave only junction sequences and no quality scores. The protocol was immunoSEQ multiplex PCR, while the TCRdb copy is restricted to in-frame clones and leaves out a portion. The V and J calls and clone size are taken from that table; D and trimming were inferred from the DNA. The table has roughly 500,000 clones, about 84% seen once. The origin of this receptor is a middle-aged woman in good health. Some clones in this sample may be carry-over from other donors' samples. The gene calls are TRBV6-5 and TRBJ2-5; TRBD2 aligns across 9 bases. Sequencing was performed on PBMCs. CDR3 loop: CASSFSGRETQYF. The CDR3 region has the DNA TGTGCCAGCAGTTTTAGCGGGAGAGAGACCCAGTACTTC.